This TCR beta chain was identified in a study of blood T cell repertoires in COVID-19. Study summary: Both acute and convalescent COVID-19 samples were obtained from the United States, Italy and Spain. Nucleic acid was either cDNA or gDNA, and it came from T cells, B-cell-depleted T cells, or PBMCs.

V trimming: 0 bases; J trimming: 4 bases; junction bases outside the gene matches: 4. Germline CDR1 reads SGHNT; CDR2 reads YYREEE (reference sequence). The CDR3 is 15 residues long. Methods used by the authors: Researchers report that nucleated cell counts were estimated from reference gene primer amplification. The assay was immunoSEQ multiplex PCR, and TCRdb's table has in-frame clones only and misses some. V, J and clone size reflect that table, while D and trimming were determined from the DNA. The data hold 150,000 or so clones, with 82% observed a single time. Sequencing was performed on peripheral blood. The TCR sequence derives from a human donor with acute or convalescent COVID-19. The donor label of this sample is uncertain. The chain links TRBV5-4 to TRBJ2-3; 8 bases are shared with TRBD1. CDR3: CASSLDQGAADTQYF. The CDR3 DNA reads as TGTGCCAGCAGCTTGGATCAGGGGGCAGCAGATACGCAGTATTTT. The whole variable domain, filled in from reference TRBV5-4 and TRBJ2-3, reads ETGVTQSPTHLIKTRGQQVTLRCSSQSGHNTVSWYQQALGQGPQFIFQYYREEENGRGNFPPRFSGLQFPNYSSELNVNALELDDSALYLCASSLDQGAADTQYFGPGTRLTVL.